This TCR beta chain was identified during a study of shared clonotypes between healthy human individuals. Study overall: A couple of women and three men aged 18 to 49 made up the donors.

Germline CDR1 SGHAT, CDR2 FQNNGV. This CDR3 contains 15 residues. V was trimmed by 5 bases and J by 0 bases, leaving 14 bases between them. The authors loaded around 220 ng DNA, about 30,000 T cell genomes, into sorted-subset replicate PCRs. Profiled with immunoSEQ multiplex PCR; TCRdb holds only in-frame clones, not every one. Here the sample spans around 2.5 million clones, roughly 93% being singletons. The sequence came from a man aged 18 to 30 in good health. Some clones in this sample may be carry-over from other donors' samples. Sequencing used naive CD4+ T cells from PBMCs. This sample's subset: CD45RA+ positively selected. V is TRBV11-2 and J is TRBJ2-7, with a weak D call TRBD1 (5 bases). DNA of the CDR3: TGTGCCAGCAGCAGCCCGGACACGGCCTCCTACGAGCAGTACTTC. As protein: CASSSPDTASYEQYF.